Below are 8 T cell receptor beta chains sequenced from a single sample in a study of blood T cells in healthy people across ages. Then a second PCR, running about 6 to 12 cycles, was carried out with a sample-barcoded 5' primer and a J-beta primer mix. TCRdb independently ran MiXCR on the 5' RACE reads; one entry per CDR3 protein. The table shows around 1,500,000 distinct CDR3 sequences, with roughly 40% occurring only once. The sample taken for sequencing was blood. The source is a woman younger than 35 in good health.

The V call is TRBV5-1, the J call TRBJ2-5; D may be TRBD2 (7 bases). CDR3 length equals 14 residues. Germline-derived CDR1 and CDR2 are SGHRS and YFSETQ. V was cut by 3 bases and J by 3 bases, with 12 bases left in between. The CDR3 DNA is TGCGCCAGCAGCTCCCAGGGGAGGGAAGAGACCCAGTACTTC. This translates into CASSSQGREETQYF.

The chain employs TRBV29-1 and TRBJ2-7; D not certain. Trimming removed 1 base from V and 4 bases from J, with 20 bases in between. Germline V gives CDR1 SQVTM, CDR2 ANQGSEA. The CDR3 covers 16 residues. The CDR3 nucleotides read TGCAGCGTTGAAGTCCCCGGGTCCTCGACCTTATACGAGCAGTACTTC. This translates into CSVEVPGSSTLYEQYF.

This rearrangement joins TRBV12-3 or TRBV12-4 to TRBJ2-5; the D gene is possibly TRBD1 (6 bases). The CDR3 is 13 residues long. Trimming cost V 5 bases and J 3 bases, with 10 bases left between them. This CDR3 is CASSAGTKETQYF. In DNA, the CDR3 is TGTGCCAGCAGTGCCGGGACAAAAGAGACCCAGTACTTC.

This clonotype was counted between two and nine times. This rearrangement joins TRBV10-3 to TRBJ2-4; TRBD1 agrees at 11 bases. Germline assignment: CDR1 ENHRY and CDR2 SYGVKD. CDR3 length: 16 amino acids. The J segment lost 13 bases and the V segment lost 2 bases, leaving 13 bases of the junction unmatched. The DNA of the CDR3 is TGTGCCATCAGTGAGGGGGCCTGGGACAGGGGGAGTGAGCAGTACTTC. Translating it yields CAISEGAWDRGSEQYF.

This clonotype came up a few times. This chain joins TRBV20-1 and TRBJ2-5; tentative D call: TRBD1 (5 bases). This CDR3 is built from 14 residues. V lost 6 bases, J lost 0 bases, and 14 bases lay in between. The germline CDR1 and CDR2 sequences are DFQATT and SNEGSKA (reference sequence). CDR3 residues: CSAPVSGYQETQYF. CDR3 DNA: TGCAGTGCCCCGGTTTCAGGGTACCAAGAGACCCAGTACTTC.

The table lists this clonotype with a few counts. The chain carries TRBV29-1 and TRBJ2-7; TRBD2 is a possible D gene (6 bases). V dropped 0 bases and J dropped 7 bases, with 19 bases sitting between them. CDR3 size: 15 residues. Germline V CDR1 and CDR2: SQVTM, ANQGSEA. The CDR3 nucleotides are TGCAGCGTTGAAGAGTCAGGGATAAGGGCGGGGGAGCAGTACTTC. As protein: CSVEESGIRAGEQYF.

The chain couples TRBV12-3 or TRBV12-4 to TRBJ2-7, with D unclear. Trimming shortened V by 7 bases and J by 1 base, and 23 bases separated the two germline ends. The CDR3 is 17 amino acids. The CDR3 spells CASINTGRPVRSYEQYF. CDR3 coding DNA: TGTGCCAGCATCAACACGGGTCGGCCCGTAAGATCCTACGAGCAGTACTTC.

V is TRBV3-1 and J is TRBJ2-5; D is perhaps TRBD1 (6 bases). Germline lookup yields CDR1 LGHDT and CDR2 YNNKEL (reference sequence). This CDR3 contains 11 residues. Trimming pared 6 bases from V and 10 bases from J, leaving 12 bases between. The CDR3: CASSYDRNQYF. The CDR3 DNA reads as TGTGCCAGCAGTTACGACAGGAACCAGTACTTC.